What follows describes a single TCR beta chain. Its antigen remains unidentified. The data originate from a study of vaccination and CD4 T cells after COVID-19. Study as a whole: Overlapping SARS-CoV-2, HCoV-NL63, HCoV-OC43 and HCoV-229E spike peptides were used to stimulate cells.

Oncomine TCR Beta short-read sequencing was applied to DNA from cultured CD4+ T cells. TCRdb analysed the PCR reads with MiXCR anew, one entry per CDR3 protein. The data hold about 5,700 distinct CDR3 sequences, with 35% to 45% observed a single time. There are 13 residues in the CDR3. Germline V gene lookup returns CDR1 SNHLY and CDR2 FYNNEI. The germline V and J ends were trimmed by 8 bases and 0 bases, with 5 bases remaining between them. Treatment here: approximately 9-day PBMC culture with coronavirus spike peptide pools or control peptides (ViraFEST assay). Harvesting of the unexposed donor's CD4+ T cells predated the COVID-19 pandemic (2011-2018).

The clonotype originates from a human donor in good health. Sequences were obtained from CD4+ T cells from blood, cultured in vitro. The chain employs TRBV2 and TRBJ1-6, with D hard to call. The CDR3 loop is CASQVSYNSPLHF. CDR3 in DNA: TGTGCCAGCCAGGTCTCCTATAATTCACCCCTCCACTTT.